The 6 T cell receptor beta chains below were found in one sample sequenced in a study of neoadjuvant anti-PD-1 for oral cavity cancer. Some clones are missing from TCRdb's copy, which holds only in-frame ones; the method was immunoSEQ multiplex PCR. Of over 11,000 clones in the sample, approximately 70% are singletons; the top ten hold less than 2.5%. Sequencing used PBMCs, obtained before nivolumab (anti-PD-1) treatment. The receptor source for this set is a person aged 35-79 years with oral cavity squamous cell carcinoma.

The chain couples TRBV7-9 to TRBJ1-1; no definite D call. The V gene's germline CDR1 is SEHNR and CDR2 FQNEAQ (reference sequence). The CDR3 runs to 13 residues. V lost 1 base and J 5 bases, leaving 8 bases between the germline ends. DNA for the CDR3: TGTGCCAGCAGCTTAGGTGGGCTTACTGAAGCTTTCTTT. Translation gives CASSLGGLTEAFF.

This clone has more than one count but fewer than ten. The J gene is TRBJ1-2, the V gene TRBV27, with D possibly TRBD1 on 5 matching bases. V was cut by 5 bases and J by 3 bases, with 16 bases left in between. Germline V gene sequence: CDR1 MNHEY, CDR2 SMNVEV (reference sequence). The CDR3 runs 15 residues. CDR3 amino acids: CASSGGEGFYYGYTF. In DNA form, the CDR3 reads TGTGCCAGCAGTGGGGGAGAGGGGTTTTACTATGGCTACACCTTC.

The chain couples TRBV6-5 to TRBJ2-1, with D perhaps TRBD2 (5 bases). V dropped 0 bases and J dropped 9 bases, with 15 bases sitting between them. Germline loops: CDR1 MNHEY, CDR2 SVGAGI. The CDR3 has 15 amino acids. The CDR3 nucleotides are TGTGCCAGCAGTTACTCCCGGCCGACCCGGGGTGAGCAGTTCTTC. Protein sequence: CASSYSRPTRGEQFF.

V and J are TRBV28 and TRBJ2-1, with D perhaps TRBD1 or TRBD2 (5 bases each). Deletions cut 4 bases from V and 5 bases from J, with 15 bases between. This CDR3 contains 15 residues. Germline loops: CDR1 MDHEN, CDR2 SYDVKM. The CDR3: CASSSPGGRDNEQFF. The CDR3 coding sequence is TGTGCCAGCAGTTCCCCTGGAGGCAGGGACAATGAGCAGTTCTTC.

V is TRBV6-1 and J is TRBJ1-5, with TRBD1 identical over 9 bases. The CDR3 contains 18 residues. Trimming took 0 bases from V and 13 from J; bases not matched to a gene: 19. Germline CDR1 MNHNS, CDR2 SASEGT. In nucleotides, the CDR3 is TGTGCCAGCAGTGAAGCCCGCATCCTACAGGGGGCAATCACCCCACAGCATTTT. Its translation: CASSEARILQGAITPQHF.

The rearrangement links TRBV2 to TRBJ2-3, with D perhaps TRBD1 or TRBD2 (6 bases each). V dropped 9 bases and J dropped 0 bases, with 13 bases sitting between them. Per germline, CDR1 SNHLY and CDR2 FYNNEI. CDR3 length equals 14 residues. CDR3 region: CASGRGASTDTQYF. CDR3 nucleotides: TGTGCCAGTGGAAGGGGGGCCAGCACAGATACGCAGTATTTT.